These T cell receptor beta chains were read from a single sample in a study of cytomegalovirus exposure and HLA in healthy donors. Sequenced by immunoSEQ multiplex PCR; TCRdb stores in-frame clones only, minus some. Of 130,000 or so clones in the sample, less than 80% were seen once. What was sequenced was PBMCs. The receptors come from a man aged 40-49 years in good health and CMV-seropositive. Both conserved end residues are part of each CDR3. Fields, in order: J gene, V gene, clone size, D gene, CDR3 protein, CDR3 DNA. D genes are given only for firm matches. Some rows mark clone size as missing; the rest say once, few, many or name a class of expanded clone.

TRBJ2-5 | TRBV9 | once | TRBD1 | CASSARTGTRTQYF | TGTGCCAGCAGCGCCCGGACAGGAACACGGACCCAGTACTTC
TRBJ2-2 | TRBV7-2 | - | TRBD1 | CASSFLQGAGGELFF | TGTGCCAGCAGCTTCCTACAGGGGGCGGGCGGGGAGCTGTTTTTT
TRBJ1-2 | TRBV5-4 | - | - | CASSLDLGNYGYTF | TGTGCCAGCAGCTTGGATCTGGGCAACTATGGCTACACCTTC
TRBJ1-5 | TRBV2 | - | - | CASSEGFAGGNQPQHF | TGTGCCAGCAGTGAAGGATTTGCAGGGGGCAATCAGCCCCAGCATTTT
TRBJ2-7 | TRBV28 | - | - | CASTDPGTPYEQYF | TGTGCCAGCACCGACCCCGGGACACCTTACGAGCAGTACTTC
TRBJ1-2 | TRBV25-1 | - | - | CASSESGRTFYGYTF | TGTGCCAGCAGTGAATCTGGGCGAACATTCTATGGCTACACCTTC
TRBJ2-2 | TRBV11-2 | once | - | CASSLTTRNTGELFF | TGTGCCAGCAGCTTGACAACAAGGAACACCGGGGAGCTGTTTTTT
TRBJ2-7 | TRBV20-1 | - | - | CSARVGNEQYF | TGCAGTGCTAGAGTCGGGAACGAGCAGTACTTC
TRBJ1-3 | TRBV18 | - | - | CASSVQSSGNTIYF | TGTGCCAGCTCAGTACAGAGCTCTGGAAACACCATATATTTT
TRBJ2-1 | TRBV27 | - | - | CASNNSGNEQFF | TGTGCCAGCAACAACAGCGGGAATGAGCAGTTCTTC
TRBJ2-3 | TRBV9 | - | TRBD2 | CASSVRLAGTASTDTQYF | TGTGCCAGCAGCGTAAGGCTAGCGGGAACAGCTAGCACAGATACGCAGTATTTT
TRBJ1-2 | TRBV12-2 | few | - | CASRLVRDSIIPGYTF | TGTGCAAGTCGCTTAGTGAGGGACAGTATTATTCCTGGCTACACCTTC
TRBJ1-2 | TRBV28 | - | - | CASSLQGMGYTF | TGTGCCAGCAGTTTACAGGGGATGGGCTACACCTTC
TRBJ2-2 | TRBV19 | - | TRBD2 | CASSSGLAGGYTGELFF | TGTGCCAGTAGTTCGGGACTAGCGGGAGGGTACACCGGGGAGCTGTTTTTT
TRBJ1-2 | TRBV14 | - | - | CASSQVRSLGYTF | TGTGCCAGCAGCCAAGTGAGATCTCTTGGCTACACCTTC